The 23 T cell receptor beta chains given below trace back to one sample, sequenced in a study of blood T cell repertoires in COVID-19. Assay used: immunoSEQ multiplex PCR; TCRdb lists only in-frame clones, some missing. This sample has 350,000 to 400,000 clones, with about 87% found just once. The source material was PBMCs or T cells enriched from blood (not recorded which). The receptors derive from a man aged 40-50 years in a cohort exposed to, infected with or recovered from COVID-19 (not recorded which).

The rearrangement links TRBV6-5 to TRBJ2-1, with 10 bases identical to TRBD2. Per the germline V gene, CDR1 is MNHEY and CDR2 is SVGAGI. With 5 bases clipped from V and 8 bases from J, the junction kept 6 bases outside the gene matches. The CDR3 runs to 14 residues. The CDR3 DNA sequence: TGTGCCAGCAGTCCCGGGACTAGCGTCCATGAGCAGTTCTTC. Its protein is CASSPGTSVHEQFF.

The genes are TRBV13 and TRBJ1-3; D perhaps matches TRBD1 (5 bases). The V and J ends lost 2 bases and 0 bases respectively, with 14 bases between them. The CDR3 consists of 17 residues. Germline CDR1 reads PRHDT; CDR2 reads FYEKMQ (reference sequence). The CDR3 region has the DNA TGTGCCAGCAGCTTATCCCGCCTGGGGGGCTCTGGAAACACCATATATTTT. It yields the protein CASSLSRLGGSGNTIYF.

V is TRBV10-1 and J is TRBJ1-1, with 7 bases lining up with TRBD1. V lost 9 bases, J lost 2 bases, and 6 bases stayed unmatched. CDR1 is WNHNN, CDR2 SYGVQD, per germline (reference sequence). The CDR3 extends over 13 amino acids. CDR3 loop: CASMGQKNTEAFF. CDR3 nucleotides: TGCGCCAGTATGGGACAGAAAAACACTGAAGCTTTCTTT.

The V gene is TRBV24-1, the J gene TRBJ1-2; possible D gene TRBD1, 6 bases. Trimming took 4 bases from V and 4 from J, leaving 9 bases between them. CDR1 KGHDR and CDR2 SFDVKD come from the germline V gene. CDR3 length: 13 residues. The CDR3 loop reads CATSDTDSYGYTF. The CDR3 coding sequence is TGTGCCACCAGTGACACGGACAGCTATGGCTACACCTTC.

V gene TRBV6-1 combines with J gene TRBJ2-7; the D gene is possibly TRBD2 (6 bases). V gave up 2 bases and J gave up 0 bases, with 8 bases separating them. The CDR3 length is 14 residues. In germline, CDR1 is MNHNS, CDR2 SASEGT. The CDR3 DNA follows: TGTGCCAGCAGTGAACCGGGGGTCTCCTACGAGCAGTACTTC. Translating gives CASSEPGVSYEQYF.

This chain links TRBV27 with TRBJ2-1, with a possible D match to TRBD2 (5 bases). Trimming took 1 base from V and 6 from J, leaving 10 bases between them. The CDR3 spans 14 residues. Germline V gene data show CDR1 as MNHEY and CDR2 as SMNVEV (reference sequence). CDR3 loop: CASSLYRGSNEQFF. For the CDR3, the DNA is TGTGCCAGCAGTTTATATCGGGGTTCCAATGAGCAGTTCTTC.

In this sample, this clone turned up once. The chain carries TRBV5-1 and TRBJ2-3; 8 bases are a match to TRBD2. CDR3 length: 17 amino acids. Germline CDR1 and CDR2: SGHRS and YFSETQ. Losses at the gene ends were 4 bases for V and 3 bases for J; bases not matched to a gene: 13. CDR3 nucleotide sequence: TGCGCCAGCAGCAACTCCTTCTCAGCGGGAGAGACAGATACGCAGTATTTT. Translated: CASSNSFSAGETDTQYF.

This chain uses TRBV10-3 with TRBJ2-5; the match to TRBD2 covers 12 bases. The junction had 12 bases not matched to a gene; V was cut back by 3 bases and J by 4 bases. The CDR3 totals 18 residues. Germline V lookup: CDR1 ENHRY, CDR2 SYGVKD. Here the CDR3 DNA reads TGTGCCATCAGTGACCCCTCCAGACTAGCGGGAGTCCCAGAGACCCAGTACTTC. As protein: CAISDPSRLAGVPETQYF.

The CDR3 DNA reads as TGTGCCAGCAGTCCAGGGGGCAATGTTGAAAAACTGTTTTTT. This gives the protein CASSPGGNVEKLFF. The chain has TRBV28 and TRBJ1-4, with 8 positions matching TRBD1. V shed 5 bases, J shed 7 bases, and the junction held 6 bases outside the gene matches. Per the germline V gene, CDR1 is MDHEN and CDR2 is SYDVKM. This CDR3 comprises 14 residues.

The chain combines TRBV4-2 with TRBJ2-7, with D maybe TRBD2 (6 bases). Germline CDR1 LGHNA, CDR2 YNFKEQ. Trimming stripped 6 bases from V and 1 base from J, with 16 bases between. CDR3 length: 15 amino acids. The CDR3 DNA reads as TGTGCCAGCAGATCTAGCGTGGACAAATCCTACGAGCAGTACTTC. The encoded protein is CASRSSVDKSYEQYF.

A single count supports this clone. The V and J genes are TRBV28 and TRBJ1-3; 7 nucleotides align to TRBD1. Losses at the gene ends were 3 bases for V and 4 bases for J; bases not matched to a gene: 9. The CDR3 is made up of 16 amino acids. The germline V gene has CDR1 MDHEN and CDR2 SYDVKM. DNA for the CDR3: TGTGCCAGCAGTTTCTCCACGGGACAGCTAGGAAACACCATATATTTT. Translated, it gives CASSFSTGQLGNTIYF.

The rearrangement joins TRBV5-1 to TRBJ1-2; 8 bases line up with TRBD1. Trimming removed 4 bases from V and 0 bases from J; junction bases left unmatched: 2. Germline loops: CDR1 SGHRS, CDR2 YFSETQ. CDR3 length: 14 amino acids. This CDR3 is CASSQGQANYGYTF. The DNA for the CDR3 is TGCGCCAGCAGCCAGGGACAGGCTAACTATGGCTACACCTTC.

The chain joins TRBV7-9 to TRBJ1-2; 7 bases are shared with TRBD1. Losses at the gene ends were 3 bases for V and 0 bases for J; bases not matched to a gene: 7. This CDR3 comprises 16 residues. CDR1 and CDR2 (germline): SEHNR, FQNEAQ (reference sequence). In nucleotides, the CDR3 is TGTGCCAGCAGCTTCAATCGCAGGGGGACTAACTATGGCTACACCTTC. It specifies CASSFNRRGTNYGYTF. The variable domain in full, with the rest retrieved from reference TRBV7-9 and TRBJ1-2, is DTGVSQNPRHKITKRGQNVTFRCDPISEHNRLYWYRQTLGQGPEFLTYFQNEAQLEKSRLLSDRFSAERPKGSFSTLEIQRTEQGDSAMYLCASSFNRRGTNYGYTFGSGTRLTVV.

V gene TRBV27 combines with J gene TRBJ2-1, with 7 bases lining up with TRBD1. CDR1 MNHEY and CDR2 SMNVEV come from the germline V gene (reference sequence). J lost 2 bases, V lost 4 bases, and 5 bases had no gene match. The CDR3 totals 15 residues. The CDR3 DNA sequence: TGTGCCAGCAGTTCGGGGACAGATGCCTACAATGAGCAGTTCTTC. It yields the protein CASSSGTDAYNEQFF.

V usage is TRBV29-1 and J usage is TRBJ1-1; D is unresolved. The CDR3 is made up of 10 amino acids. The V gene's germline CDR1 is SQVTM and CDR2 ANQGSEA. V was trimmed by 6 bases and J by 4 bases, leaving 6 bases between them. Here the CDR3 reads CSVKLTEAFF. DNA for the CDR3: TGCAGCGTAAAGCTCACTGAAGCTTTCTTT.

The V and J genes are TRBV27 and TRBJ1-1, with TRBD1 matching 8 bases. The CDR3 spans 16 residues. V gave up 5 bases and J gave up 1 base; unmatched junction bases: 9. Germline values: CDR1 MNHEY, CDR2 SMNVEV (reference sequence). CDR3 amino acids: CASSRTPGTGNTEAFF. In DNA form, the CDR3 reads TGTGCCAGCAGTAGAACTCCCGGGACAGGGAACACTGAAGCTTTCTTT.

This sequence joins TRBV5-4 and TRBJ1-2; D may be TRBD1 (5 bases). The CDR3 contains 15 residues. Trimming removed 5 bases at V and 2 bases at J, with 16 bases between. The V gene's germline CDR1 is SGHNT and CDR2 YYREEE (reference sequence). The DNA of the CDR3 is TGTGCCAGCAGACCCGGACCGACAGAGAACTATGGCTACACCTTC. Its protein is CASRPGPTENYGYTF.

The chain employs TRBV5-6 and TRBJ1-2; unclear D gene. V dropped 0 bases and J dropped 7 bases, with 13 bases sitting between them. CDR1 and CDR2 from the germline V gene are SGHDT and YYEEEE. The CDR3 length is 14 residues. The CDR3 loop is CASSLVKGGAGYTF. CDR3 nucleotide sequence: TGTGCCAGCAGCTTGGTAAAGGGAGGAGCTGGCTACACCTTC.

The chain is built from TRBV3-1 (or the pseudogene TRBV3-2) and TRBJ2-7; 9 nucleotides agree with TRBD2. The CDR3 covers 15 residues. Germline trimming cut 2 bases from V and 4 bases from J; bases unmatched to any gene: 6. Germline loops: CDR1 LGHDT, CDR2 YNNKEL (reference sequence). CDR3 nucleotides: TGTGCCAGCAGCCAACTTAGCGGGAGAAGTTACGAGCAGTACTTC. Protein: CASSQLSGRSYEQYF.

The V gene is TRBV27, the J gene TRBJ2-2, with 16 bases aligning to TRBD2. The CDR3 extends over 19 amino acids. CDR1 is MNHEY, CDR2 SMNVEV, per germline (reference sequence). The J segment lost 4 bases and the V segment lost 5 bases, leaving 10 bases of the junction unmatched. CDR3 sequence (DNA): TGTGCCAGCAGTCCGGGACTAGCGGGAGGGCCTTGGGCCACCGGGGAGCTGTTTTTT. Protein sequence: CASSPGLAGGPWATGELFF.

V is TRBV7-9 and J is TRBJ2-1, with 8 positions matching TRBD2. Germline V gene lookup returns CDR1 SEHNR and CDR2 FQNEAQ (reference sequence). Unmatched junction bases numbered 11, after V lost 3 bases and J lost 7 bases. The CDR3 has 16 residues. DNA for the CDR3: TGTGCCAGCAGCTTTCCCAGCGGGAGCTCAGGGAATGAGCAGTTCTTC. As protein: CASSFPSGSSGNEQFF.

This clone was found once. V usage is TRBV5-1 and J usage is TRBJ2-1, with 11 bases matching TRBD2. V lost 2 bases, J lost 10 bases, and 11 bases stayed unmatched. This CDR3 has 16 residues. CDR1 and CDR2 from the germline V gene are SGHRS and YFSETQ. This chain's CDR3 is CASSLGLAGGGREQFF. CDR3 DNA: TGCGCCAGCAGCTTAGGGCTAGCGGGAGGAGGACGAGAGCAGTTCTTC. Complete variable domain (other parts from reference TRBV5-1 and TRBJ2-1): KAGVTQTPRYLIKTRGQQVTLSCSPISGHRSVSWYQQTPGQGLQFLFEYFSETQRNKGNFPGRFSGRQFSNSRSEMNVSTLELGDSALYLCASSLGLAGGGREQFFGPGTRLTVL.

CDR3 DNA: TGTGCCAGTAGTAACAGCGGGTCGACCCATGAGCAGTTCTTC. It yields the protein CASSNSGSTHEQFF. This rearrangement joins TRBV19 to TRBJ2-1, with a tentative D call TRBD2 (6 bases). V was clipped by 4 bases and J by 8 bases, with 15 bases between them. Germline lookup yields CDR1 LNHDA and CDR2 SQIVND (reference sequence). The CDR3 covers 14 residues.